The next 4 T cell receptor beta chains were all read from a single sample in a study of T cells expressing NK-cell markers. With the 5' RACE reads reprocessed, TCRdb shows one record per CDR3 protein and no DNA. The repertoire table contains 500,000 to 700,000 distinct CDR3 sequences. The sequenced material came from blood T cells: a sorted CD56 or NKG2C T cell subset, CD4+ or CD8+ T cells, or bulk PBMC T cells (not recorded which). The receptors were sampled from a man aged 18 to 30 in good health.

V gene TRBV7-9 combines with J gene TRBJ2-5; TCRdb indicates TRBD2, and absent DNA this call remains unverified. The CDR3 extends over 16 amino acids. Germline CDR1 reads SEHNR; CDR2 reads FQNEAQ (reference sequence). The CDR3 is CASSLETSGNQETQYF.

The chain couples TRBV10-3 to TRBJ2-3; TCRdb picks TRBD1, but there is no DNA to check that call. This CDR3 has 15 residues. Germline-derived CDR1 and CDR2 are ENHRY and SYGVKD. The CDR3 loop is CAISESTGGSDTQYF.

The genes are TRBV11-1 and TRBJ2-7; absent DNA, TCRdb's TRBD2 call cannot be checked. This CDR3 contains 16 residues. Germline values: CDR1 SGHAT, CDR2 FQDESV (reference sequence). CDR3 sequence: CASSFGWGGRGKEQYF.

The chain links TRBV12-3 or TRBV12-4 to TRBJ1-2; without DNA, the TCRdb call of TRBD1 cannot be checked. The CDR3 runs 14 residues. CDR3 loop: CASSFAGENYGYTF.